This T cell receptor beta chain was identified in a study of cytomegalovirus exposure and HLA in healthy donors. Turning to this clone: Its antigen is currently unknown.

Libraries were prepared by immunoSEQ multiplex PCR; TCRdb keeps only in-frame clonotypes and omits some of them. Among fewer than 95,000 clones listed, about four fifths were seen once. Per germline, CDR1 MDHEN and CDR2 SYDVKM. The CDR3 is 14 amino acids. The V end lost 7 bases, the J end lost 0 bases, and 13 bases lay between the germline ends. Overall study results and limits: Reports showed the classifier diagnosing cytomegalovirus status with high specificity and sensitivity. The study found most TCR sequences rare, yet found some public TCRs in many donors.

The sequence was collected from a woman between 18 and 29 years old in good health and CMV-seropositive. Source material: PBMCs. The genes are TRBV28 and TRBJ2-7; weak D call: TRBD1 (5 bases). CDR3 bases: TGTGCCAGCACCCCATATACAGGCTCCTACGAGCAGTACTTC. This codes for CASTPYTGSYEQYF.